Here is one T cell receptor beta chain with its context. The CDR3 runs 15 residues. Trimming removed 2 bases from V and 1 base from J; junction bases left unmatched: 5. The germline gives CDR1 MDHEN, CDR2 SYDVKM. Each of the donors was a healthy adult who was HIV-negative and had not had a recent acute infection or vaccination. Researchers partitioned CD4+ cells into CD45RA+ naive and CD45RA-negative memory subsets. The sample is drawn from a study of shared clonotypes between healthy human individuals. The repertoire was sequenced with immunoSEQ multiplex PCR; TCRdb's copy has only in-frame clones and lacks some. The profile shows 740,000 or so clones, less than 80% of them singletons.

The clonotype originates from a woman in her 30s in good health. Sequencing was carried out using memory CD4+ T cells sorted from blood. Documented subset: CD45RA-negative fraction. The chain uses TRBV28 and TRBJ2-7; 7 nucleotides agree with TRBD2. CDR3 loop: CASSLHAGVSYEQYF. CDR3 DNA: TGTGCCAGCAGTTTACATGCGGGAGTGTCCTACGAGCAGTACTTC.